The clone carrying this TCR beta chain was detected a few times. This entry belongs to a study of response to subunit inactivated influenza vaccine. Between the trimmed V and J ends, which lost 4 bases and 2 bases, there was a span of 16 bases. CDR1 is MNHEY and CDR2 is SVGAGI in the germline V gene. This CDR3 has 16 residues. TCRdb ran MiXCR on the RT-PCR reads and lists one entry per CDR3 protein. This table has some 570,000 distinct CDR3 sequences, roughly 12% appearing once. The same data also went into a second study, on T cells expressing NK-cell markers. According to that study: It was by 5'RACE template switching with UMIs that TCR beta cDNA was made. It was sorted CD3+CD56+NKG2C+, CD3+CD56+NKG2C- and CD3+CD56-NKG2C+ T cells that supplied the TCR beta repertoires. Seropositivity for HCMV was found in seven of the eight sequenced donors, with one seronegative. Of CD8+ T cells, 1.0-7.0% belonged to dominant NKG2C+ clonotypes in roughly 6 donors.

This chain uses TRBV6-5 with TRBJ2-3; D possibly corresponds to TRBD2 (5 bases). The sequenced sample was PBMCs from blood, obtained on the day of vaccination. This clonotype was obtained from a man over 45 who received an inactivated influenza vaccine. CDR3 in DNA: TGTGCCAGCAGTTTCCTATTTACCGGGGACACAGATACGCAGTATTTT. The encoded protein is CASSFLFTGDTDTQYF.